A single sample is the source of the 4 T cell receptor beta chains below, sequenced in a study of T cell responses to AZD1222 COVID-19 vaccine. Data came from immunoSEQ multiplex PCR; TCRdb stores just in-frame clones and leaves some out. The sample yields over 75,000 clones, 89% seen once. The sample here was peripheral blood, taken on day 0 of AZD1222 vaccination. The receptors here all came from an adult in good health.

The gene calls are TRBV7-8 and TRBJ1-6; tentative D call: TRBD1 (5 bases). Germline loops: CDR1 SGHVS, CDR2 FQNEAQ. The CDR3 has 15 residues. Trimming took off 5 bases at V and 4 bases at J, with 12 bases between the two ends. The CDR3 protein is CASSRGTAYNSPLHF. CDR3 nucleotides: TGTGCCAGCAGCCGGGGGACGGCTTATAATTCACCCCTCCACTTT.

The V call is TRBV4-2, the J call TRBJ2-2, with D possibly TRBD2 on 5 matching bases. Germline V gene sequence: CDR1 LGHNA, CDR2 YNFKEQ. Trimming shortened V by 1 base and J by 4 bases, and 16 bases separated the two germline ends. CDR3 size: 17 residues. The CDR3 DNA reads TGTGCCAGCAGCCAAGCTAAGGACTCTCGGGGCACCGGGGAGCTGTTTTTT. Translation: CASSQAKDSRGTGELFF.

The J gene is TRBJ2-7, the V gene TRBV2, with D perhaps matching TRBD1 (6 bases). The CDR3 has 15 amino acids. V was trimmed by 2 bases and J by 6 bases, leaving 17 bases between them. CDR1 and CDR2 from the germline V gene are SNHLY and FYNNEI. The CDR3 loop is CASSEQGTSLGEQYF. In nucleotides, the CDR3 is TGTGCCAGCAGTGAACAGGGGACCTCGCTCGGCGAGCAGTACTTC.

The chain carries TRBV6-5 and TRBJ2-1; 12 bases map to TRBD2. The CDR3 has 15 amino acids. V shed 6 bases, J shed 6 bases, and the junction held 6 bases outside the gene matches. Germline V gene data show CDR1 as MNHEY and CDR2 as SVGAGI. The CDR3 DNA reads TGTGCCAGCAGGCCGACTAGCGGGAGAAGCAATGAGCAGTTCTTC. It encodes CASRPTSGRSNEQFF.